This TCR beta chain was documented in a study of T cells after yellow fever vaccination. Germline CDR1 reads LGHNA; CDR2 reads YSLEER. The CDR3 has 15 amino acids. Trimming took 2 bases from V and 6 from J, leaving 13 bases between them. This clonotype was picked up many times. TCRdb ran MiXCR on the 5' RACE reads and lists one entry per CDR3 protein. The sample includes fewer than 150,000 distinct CDR3 sequences, about 7.7% seen only once; the top ten take 0.73%. The receptor comes from a young man who received the YFV17D yellow fever vaccine. This chain links TRBV4-3 with TRBJ2-2; TRBD1 is a possible D gene (6 bases). This sample comprised CD4+ T cells sorted from PBMCs, obtained 5 days after the yellow fever booster vaccination. The CDR3 is CASSQQGNFPGELFF. The CDR3 DNA sequence: TGCGCCAGCAGCCAACAGGGGAATTTCCCCGGGGAGCTGTTTTTT.